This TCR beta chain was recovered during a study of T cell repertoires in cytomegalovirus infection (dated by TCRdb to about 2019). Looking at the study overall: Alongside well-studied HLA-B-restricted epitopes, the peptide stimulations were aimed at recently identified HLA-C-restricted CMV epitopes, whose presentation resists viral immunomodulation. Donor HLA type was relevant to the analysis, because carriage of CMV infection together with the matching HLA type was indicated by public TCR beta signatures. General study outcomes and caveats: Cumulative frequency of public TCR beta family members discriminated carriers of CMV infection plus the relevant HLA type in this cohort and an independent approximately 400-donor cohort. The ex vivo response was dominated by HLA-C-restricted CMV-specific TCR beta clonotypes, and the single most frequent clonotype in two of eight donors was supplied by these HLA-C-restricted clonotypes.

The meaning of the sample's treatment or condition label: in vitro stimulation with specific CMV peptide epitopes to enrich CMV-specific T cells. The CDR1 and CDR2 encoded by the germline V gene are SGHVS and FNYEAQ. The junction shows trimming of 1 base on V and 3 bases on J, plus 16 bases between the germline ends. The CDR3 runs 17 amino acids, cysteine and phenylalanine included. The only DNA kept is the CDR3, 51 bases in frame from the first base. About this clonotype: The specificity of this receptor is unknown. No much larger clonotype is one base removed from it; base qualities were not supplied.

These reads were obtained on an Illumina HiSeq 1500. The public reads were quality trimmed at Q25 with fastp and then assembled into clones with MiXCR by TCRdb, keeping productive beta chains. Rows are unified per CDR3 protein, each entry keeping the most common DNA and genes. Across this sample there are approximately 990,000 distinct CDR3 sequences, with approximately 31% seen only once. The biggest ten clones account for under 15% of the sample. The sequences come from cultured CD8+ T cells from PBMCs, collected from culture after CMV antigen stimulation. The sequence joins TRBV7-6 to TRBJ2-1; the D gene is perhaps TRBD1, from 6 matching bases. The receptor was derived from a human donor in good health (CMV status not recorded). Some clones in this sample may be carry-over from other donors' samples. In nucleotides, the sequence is TGTGCCAGCAGCTTAGGAACCAGGGGTAATTACTACAATGAGCAGTTCTTC. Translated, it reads CASSLGTRGNYYNEQFF.